Listed below are T cell receptor beta chains from one sample, sequenced in a study of T cell responses to AZD1222 COVID-19 vaccine. Using immunoSEQ multiplex PCR, the repertoire was profiled, and TCRdb retains in-frame clones only, with some absent. The sample shows about 48,000 clones, 80% to 90% of them seen only once. The sequenced sample was peripheral blood, obtained 28 days after the second AZD1222 dose. The receptors here all came from an adult who received the AZD1222 COVID-19 vaccine. CDR3s include the opening cysteine and the closing phenylalanine or tryptophan. Each record gives: CDR3 DNA, CDR3 protein, CDR3 length, clone size, D gene, J gene, V gene. D genes are given only for firm matches. Clone size is shown for a subset of rows, as once, few, many or a class of expanded clone.

cdr3_nt: TGTGCCAGCAGTTTCGAGCGGGAGACCGGGGAGCTGTTTTTT
cdr3_aa: CASSFERETGELFF
cdr3_length: 14
clone_size: NA
d_call: TRBD2
j_call: TRBJ2-2
v_call: TRBV27

cdr3_nt: TGTGCCAGCAGCGGGGACAGGGTGAGCACAGATACGCAGTATTTT
cdr3_aa: CASSGDRVSTDTQYF
cdr3_length: 15
clone_size: NA
d_call: TRBD1
j_call: TRBJ2-3
v_call: TRBV28

cdr3_nt: TGTGCCAGCAGCGTCGGGGGCGTCGGCTCCTATAATTCACCCCTCCACTTT
cdr3_aa: CASSVGGVGSYNSPLHF
cdr3_length: 17
clone_size: NA
d_call: NA
j_call: TRBJ1-6
v_call: TRBV9

cdr3_nt: TGTGCCAGCTCCCCGGACAGGGTATCTGGAAACACCATATATTTT
cdr3_aa: CASSPDRVSGNTIYF
cdr3_length: 15
clone_size: NA
d_call: TRBD1
j_call: TRBJ1-3
v_call: TRBV18

cdr3_nt: TGTGCCATCCGGGACAGGGCTAGCACAGATACGCAGTATTTT
cdr3_aa: CAIRDRASTDTQYF
cdr3_length: 14
clone_size: NA
d_call: TRBD1
j_call: TRBJ2-3
v_call: TRBV28

cdr3_nt: TGTGCCAGCAGGGGCCAGGGAGTAGCCTACGAGCAGTACTTC
cdr3_aa: CASRGQGVAYEQYF
cdr3_length: 14
clone_size: NA
d_call: NA
j_call: TRBJ2-7
v_call: TRBV28

cdr3_nt: TGCGCCAGCAGCCCAACGGACAGGAACACTGAAGCTTTCTTT
cdr3_aa: CASSPTDRNTEAFF
cdr3_length: 14
clone_size: NA
d_call: NA
j_call: TRBJ1-1
v_call: TRBV5-1

cdr3_nt: TGTGCCAGTACCCTAACCGACAGGGGGGTTTATGGCTACACCTTC
cdr3_aa: CASTLTDRGVYGYTF
cdr3_length: 15
clone_size: NA
d_call: TRBD1
j_call: TRBJ1-2
v_call: TRBV19

cdr3_nt: TGTGCCAGCAGCCGCAGGGCCGGGGAGACCCAGTACTTC
cdr3_aa: CASSRRAGETQYF
cdr3_length: 13
clone_size: few
d_call: NA
j_call: TRBJ2-5
v_call: TRBV7-3

cdr3_nt: TGTGCCAGCAGCCCAAGACAGAGAACAGATACGCAGTATTTT
cdr3_aa: CASSPRQRTDTQYF
cdr3_length: 14
clone_size: NA
d_call: NA
j_call: TRBJ2-3
v_call: TRBV9

cdr3_nt: TGTGCCAGCAGCTCTCTCCGGACAGGGAGGGTTGGAAACACCATATATTTT
cdr3_aa: CASSSLRTGRVGNTIYF
cdr3_length: 17
clone_size: NA
d_call: TRBD1
j_call: TRBJ1-3
v_call: TRBV7-9

cdr3_nt: TGTGCCAGCAGCTCCCCGGGACAAACCTACGAGCAGTACTTC
cdr3_aa: CASSSPGQTYEQYF
cdr3_length: 14
clone_size: NA
d_call: NA
j_call: TRBJ2-7
v_call: TRBV28

cdr3_nt: TGTGCCACCAGTGCCTACTCGGGACAAAACTATGGCTACACCTTC
cdr3_aa: CATSAYSGQNYGYTF
cdr3_length: 15
clone_size: NA
d_call: NA
j_call: TRBJ1-2
v_call: TRBV24-1

cdr3_nt: TGTGCCACTAACAGGGGGGTTTACACCGGGGAGCTGTTTTTT
cdr3_aa: CATNRGVYTGELFF
cdr3_length: 14
clone_size: NA
d_call: TRBD1
j_call: TRBJ2-2
v_call: TRBV5-4

cdr3_nt: TGTGCCTGGAGATCGAGCGGCCTCTACGAGCAGTACTTC
cdr3_aa: CAWRSSGLYEQYF
cdr3_length: 13
clone_size: NA
d_call: NA
j_call: TRBJ2-7
v_call: TRBV30

cdr3_nt: TGTGCCAGCAGCTTAGTAGTATCCGGCACAGATACGCAGTATTTT
cdr3_aa: CASSLVVSGTDTQYF
cdr3_length: 15
clone_size: NA
d_call: NA
j_call: TRBJ2-3
v_call: TRBV7-2

cdr3_nt: TGTGCCAGCAGTTTTCGCCCCTCTGGGGCCAACGTCCTGACTTTC
cdr3_aa: CASSFRPSGANVLTF
cdr3_length: 15
clone_size: NA
d_call: NA
j_call: TRBJ2-6
v_call: TRBV28

cdr3_nt: TGTGCCAGCAGCCCCAGATTCAACCTACATTCACCCCTCCACTTT
cdr3_aa: CASSPRFNLHSPLHF
cdr3_length: 15
clone_size: NA
d_call: NA
j_call: TRBJ1-6
v_call: TRBV7-2

cdr3_nt: TGTGCCAGCAGTGACTCGGCGGGGGAAGACACTGAAGCTTTCTTT
cdr3_aa: CASSDSAGEDTEAFF
cdr3_length: 15
clone_size: NA
d_call: NA
j_call: TRBJ1-1
v_call: TRBV6-4

cdr3_nt: TGTGCCAGCAGCCTTACTAGCGGCGGTTGGAATGAGCAGTTCTTC
cdr3_aa: CASSLTSGGWNEQFF
cdr3_length: 15
clone_size: NA
d_call: TRBD2
j_call: TRBJ2-1
v_call: TRBV7-9

cdr3_nt: TGTGCCAGCAGCCCCGGGACTAGCGGGAGGCCGAACACCGGGGAGCTGTTTTTT
cdr3_aa: CASSPGTSGRPNTGELFF
cdr3_length: 18
clone_size: NA
d_call: TRBD2
j_call: TRBJ2-2
v_call: TRBV7-3

cdr3_nt: TGCGCCAGCAGTGAGGGGGAGCAGTACTTC
cdr3_aa: CASSEGEQYF
cdr3_length: 10
clone_size: NA
d_call: NA
j_call: TRBJ2-7
v_call: TRBV10-2

cdr3_nt: TGCGCCAGCAGCTTCAGGCCAGATACGCAGTATTTT
cdr3_aa: CASSFRPDTQYF
cdr3_length: 12
clone_size: NA
d_call: NA
j_call: TRBJ2-3
v_call: TRBV5-1

cdr3_nt: TGTGCCAGCTCACCACCCGGAGCCTATACGCAGTATTTT
cdr3_aa: CASSPPGAYTQYF
cdr3_length: 13
clone_size: NA
d_call: NA
j_call: TRBJ2-3
v_call: TRBV18

cdr3_nt: TGTGCCAGCAGCTTACGGGGCACAGATACGCAGTATTTT
cdr3_aa: CASSLRGTDTQYF
cdr3_length: 13
clone_size: NA
d_call: NA
j_call: TRBJ2-3
v_call: TRBV11-2

cdr3_nt: TGTGCCTGGAAGAGTGCAGGGGGAAAACTGTTTTTT
cdr3_aa: CAWKSAGGKLFF
cdr3_length: 12
clone_size: NA
d_call: TRBD1
j_call: TRBJ1-4
v_call: TRBV30

cdr3_nt: TGTGCCAGCAGTTTATCAGGGGCCCGAACTGAAGCTTTCTTT
cdr3_aa: CASSLSGARTEAFF
cdr3_length: 14
clone_size: few
d_call: NA
j_call: TRBJ1-1
v_call: TRBV28

cdr3_nt: TGTGCCAGTAGTATAGAGGGCTTTACGCAGTATTTT
cdr3_aa: CASSIEGFTQYF
cdr3_length: 12
clone_size: NA
d_call: NA
j_call: TRBJ2-3
v_call: TRBV19

cdr3_nt: TGTGCCAGCAGTTCCACCCTTACCTACGAGCAGTACTTC
cdr3_aa: CASSSTLTYEQYF
cdr3_length: 13
clone_size: medium-sized
d_call: NA
j_call: TRBJ2-7
v_call: TRBV6-5

cdr3_nt: TGTGCCAGCAGTGTAGGGATGGACGGGGAGCTGTTTTTT
cdr3_aa: CASSVGMDGELFF
cdr3_length: 13
clone_size: NA
d_call: NA
j_call: TRBJ2-2
v_call: TRBV28

cdr3_nt: TGTGCCAGTAGTCCGACAGGGGGCTTTAACGAGCAGTACTTC
cdr3_aa: CASSPTGGFNEQYF
cdr3_length: 14
clone_size: few
d_call: TRBD1
j_call: TRBJ2-7
v_call: TRBV19

cdr3_nt: TGTGCCAGCAGTGGCCGGGCCGAGGGGGCCTACGAGCAGTACTTC
cdr3_aa: CASSGRAEGAYEQYF
cdr3_length: 15
clone_size: NA
d_call: NA
j_call: TRBJ2-7
v_call: TRBV6-2/TRBV6-3

cdr3_nt: TGTGCCAGCAGCGATCTAGAACTCCCCCCCGGGGAGCTGTTTTTT
cdr3_aa: CASSDLELPPGELFF
cdr3_length: 15
clone_size: NA
d_call: NA
j_call: TRBJ2-2
v_call: TRBV7-9

cdr3_nt: TGTGCCAGCAGTTTCACGCAATACGAGCAGTACTTC
cdr3_aa: CASSFTQYEQYF
cdr3_length: 12
clone_size: NA
d_call: NA
j_call: TRBJ2-7
v_call: TRBV6-2/TRBV6-3

cdr3_nt: TGTGCCAGCTCACCCCTAAGGACAAACGAGCAGTACTTC
cdr3_aa: CASSPLRTNEQYF
cdr3_length: 13
clone_size: NA
d_call: NA
j_call: TRBJ2-7
v_call: TRBV18

cdr3_nt: TGTGCCAGCAGCCGAAATACATACGAGCAGTACTTC
cdr3_aa: CASSRNTYEQYF
cdr3_length: 12
clone_size: NA
d_call: NA
j_call: TRBJ2-7
v_call: TRBV3-1/TRBV3-2

cdr3_nt: TGTGCCTGGAACGGACAGGGGACGAACACCGGGGAGCTGTTTTTT
cdr3_aa: CAWNGQGTNTGELFF
cdr3_length: 15
clone_size: once
d_call: TRBD1
j_call: TRBJ2-2
v_call: TRBV30

cdr3_nt: TGCGCCAGCAGCTTTTCTACTGGGGTCAACTCCGAGCAGTACTTC
cdr3_aa: CASSFSTGVNSEQYF
cdr3_length: 15
clone_size: NA
d_call: NA
j_call: TRBJ2-7
v_call: TRBV5-1

cdr3_nt: TGTGCCAGCAAAAGACGGATTGCCGATTCCTACGAGCAGTACTTC
cdr3_aa: CASKRRIADSYEQYF
cdr3_length: 15
clone_size: NA
d_call: NA
j_call: TRBJ2-7
v_call: TRBV28

cdr3_nt: TGTGCCAGCACCCAAGGCGTTTCAGGGGTCAATGAGCAGTTCTTC
cdr3_aa: CASTQGVSGVNEQFF
cdr3_length: 15
clone_size: NA
d_call: NA
j_call: TRBJ2-1
v_call: TRBV5-4

cdr3_nt: TGTGCCAGTAGTATAACGTCTAGCGGGGGCCAAGAGACCCAGTACTTC
cdr3_aa: CASSITSSGGQETQYF
cdr3_length: 16
clone_size: NA
d_call: TRBD2
j_call: TRBJ2-5
v_call: TRBV19

cdr3_nt: TGCGCCAGCAGCTTGGGGAACAGCGTTAATTCACCCCTCCACTTT
cdr3_aa: CASSLGNSVNSPLHF
cdr3_length: 15
clone_size: NA
d_call: NA
j_call: TRBJ1-6
v_call: TRBV5-1

cdr3_nt: TGTGCCAGCAGCCCTCTTTCGGGGGCAGGCTATGGCTACACCTTC
cdr3_aa: CASSPLSGAGYGYTF
cdr3_length: 15
clone_size: NA
d_call: NA
j_call: TRBJ1-2
v_call: TRBV14

cdr3_nt: TGTGCCAGCAGTTGGGACAGCCTGAATCAGCCCCAGCATTTT
cdr3_aa: CASSWDSLNQPQHF
cdr3_length: 14
clone_size: once
d_call: TRBD1
j_call: TRBJ1-5
v_call: TRBV6-5

cdr3_nt: TGTGCCAGCAGTTTACCTACCCGGGACAGAAACAATGAGCAGTTCTTC
cdr3_aa: CASSLPTRDRNNEQFF
cdr3_length: 16
clone_size: NA
d_call: TRBD1
j_call: TRBJ2-1
v_call: TRBV28

cdr3_nt: TGTGCCAGCAGCATAGGGACTAGCGCGAACACCGGGGAGCTGTTTTTT
cdr3_aa: CASSIGTSANTGELFF
cdr3_length: 16
clone_size: NA
d_call: TRBD2
j_call: TRBJ2-2
v_call: TRBV9

cdr3_nt: TGTGCCAGCAGCTTAGATTGGTGGGAGACCGGGGAGCTGTTTTTT
cdr3_aa: CASSLDWWETGELFF
cdr3_length: 15
clone_size: NA
d_call: NA
j_call: TRBJ2-2
v_call: TRBV7-9

cdr3_nt: TGCGCCAGCAGCTTCACTAGCGGGAGCCAAAATGAGCAGTTCTTC
cdr3_aa: CASSFTSGSQNEQFF
cdr3_length: 15
clone_size: NA
d_call: TRBD2
j_call: TRBJ2-1
v_call: TRBV5-1

cdr3_nt: TGTGCCAGCTCACCCTCGCCGGGACAGATCTCTGGAAACACCATATATTTT
cdr3_aa: CASSPSPGQISGNTIYF
cdr3_length: 17
clone_size: few
d_call: TRBD1
j_call: TRBJ1-3
v_call: TRBV18

cdr3_nt: TGCAGCGTCGCCCCCGGTGGGGAGAGTCAGCCCCAGCATTTT
cdr3_aa: CSVAPGGESQPQHF
cdr3_length: 14
clone_size: NA
d_call: NA
j_call: TRBJ1-5
v_call: TRBV29-1